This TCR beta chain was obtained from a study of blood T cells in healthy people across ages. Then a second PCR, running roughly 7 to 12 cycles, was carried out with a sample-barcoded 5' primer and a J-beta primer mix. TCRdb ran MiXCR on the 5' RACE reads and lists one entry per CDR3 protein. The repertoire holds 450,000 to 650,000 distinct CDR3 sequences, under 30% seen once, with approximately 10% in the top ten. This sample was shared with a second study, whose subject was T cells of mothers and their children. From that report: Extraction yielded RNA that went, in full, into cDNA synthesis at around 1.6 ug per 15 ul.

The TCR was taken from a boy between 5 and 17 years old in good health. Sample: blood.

The CDR3 loop is CASSSGVADTF. In DNA form, the CDR3 reads TGTGCCAGCAGTTCGGGGGTGGCCGACACCTTC. V usage is TRBV28 and J usage is TRBJ1-2; tentatively, D is TRBD1 (5 bases). V dropped 4 bases and J dropped 12 bases, with 12 bases sitting between them. CDR3 length: 11 residues. Germline V CDR1 and CDR2: MDHEN, SYDVKM.